This TCR beta chain appears in the sequencing data of a study of T-cell reconstitution after alpha-beta-depleted transplantation in children. As to this clonotype: The antigen is unknown.

Broader study findings: Expanded graft clones numbering several hundred reportedly gave rise to alpha-beta T cells about two months after transplant. Surviving recipient T cells and thymic progenitors underlay high day-60 TCRbeta diversity in some patients. Hyperexpanded clones declined; after one year, newly produced T cells mostly supplied diversity.

This CDR3 spans 14 amino acids. Germline V gives CDR1 SGHRS, CDR2 YFSETQ. Trimming removed 4 bases from V and 9 bases from J, with 16 bases in between. This sample's TCRbeta library carried unique molecular identifier barcodes. Each CDR3 protein is one row after TCRdb ran MiXCR on the PCR reads. The sample yields around 960,000 distinct CDR3 sequences, roughly 29% seen once. This receptor was obtained from a boy younger than two who had a stem cell transplant for SCID, so the T cells may come from the graft donor. The chain is built from TRBV5-1 and TRBJ2-2; tentatively, D is TRBD1 or TRBD2 (6 bases each). Here the sequenced sample was PBMCs, mostly from graft donor cells, taken 360 days after TCRalphabeta/CD19-depleted stem cell transplant. The CDR3 nucleotides read TGCGCCAGCAGCGAACCGAACGGGGGCCGGGAGCTGTTTTTT. Amino acid sequence: CASSEPNGGRELFF.